This T cell receptor (beta chain) came from a study of cytomegalovirus exposure and HLA in healthy donors. General study points: Associated with cytomegalovirus, according to the listing, were around 160 TCR beta chains. A later analysis showed TCR association rates differing by HLA locus, peaking at DRB1 and lowest at HLA-C. Rarity held for most TCR sequences, but there were some public TCRs that occurred in many donors.

The germline V gene has CDR1 MDHEN and CDR2 SYDVKM. V gave up 7 bases and J gave up 7 bases; unmatched junction bases: 5. The CDR3 has 13 amino acids. On this clone: Its antigen is undetermined.

The PCR used 60 Vbeta and 13 Jbeta primers. TCRdb's table, derived via immunoSEQ multiplex PCR, lists solely in-frame clones and lacks some. The sample has about 70,000 clones. This TCR was sampled from a female donor in good health and CMV-seropositive. The chain links TRBV28 to TRBJ2-5; 11 nucleotides line up with TRBD1. Sequenced material: PBMCs. CDR3 sequence: CASMDRGPGTQYF. Here the CDR3 DNA reads TGTGCCAGCATGGACAGGGGGCCAGGGACCCAGTACTTC.